Below are 20 T cell receptor beta chains sequenced from a single sample in a study of blood T cells in healthy people across ages. The second PCR ran roughly 7 to 12 cycles with a sample-barcoded 5' primer and J-beta primers. TCRdb itself ran the 5' RACE reads through MiXCR, one entry per CDR3 protein. Of approximately 1.5 million distinct CDR3 sequences listed, around 35% are singletons. The specimen sequenced was blood. The receptor set was obtained from a young woman in good health.

The sample holds a few counts of this clonotype. V usage is TRBV6-6 and J usage is TRBJ2-5; tentatively, D is TRBD1 (5 bases). V shed 6 bases and J shed 5 bases, with 19 bases lying between them. The CDR3 is 15 amino acids. CDR1 and CDR2 from the germline V gene are MNHNY and SVGAGI (reference sequence). CDR3 sequence (DNA): TGTGCCAGCAGCTACAAGTCAGGGTTTGGGGAGACCCAGTACTTC. Protein sequence: CASSYKSGFGETQYF.

The CDR3 DNA reads as TGTGCCAGCAGCATTATTAGCGGGAGCTCGAGTCAAATCCCCTATGAGCAGTTCTTC. Protein: CASSIISGSSSQIPYEQFF. The rearrangement uses TRBV27 and TRBJ2-1; TRBD2 matches 9 bases. With 6 bases clipped from V and 8 bases from J, the junction kept 23 bases outside the gene matches. In germline, CDR1 is MNHEY, CDR2 SMNVEV (reference sequence). This CDR3 is 19 amino acids long.

This chain joins TRBV7-9 and TRBJ1-4; 8 bases align to TRBD2. The assigned J gene may be wrong: the sequence end matches TRBJ2-2 better. The CDR3 is made up of 16 amino acids. The germline V gene encodes CDR1 SEHNR and CDR2 FQNEAQ (reference sequence). The CDR3 DNA is TGTGCCAGCAGCCGCGCGGGACTAGAAAACACCGGGGAGCTGTTTTTT. Protein product: CASSRAGLENTGELFF.

The chain uses TRBV6-1 and TRBJ2-1; weak D call: TRBD2 (7 bases). The end of the DNA is better explained by TRBJ2-7, so the J call may be wrong. Germline CDR1 and CDR2: MNHNS and SASEGT. The CDR3 runs to 16 residues. The CDR3 region has the DNA TGTGCCAGCAGTGAAGCTGGGGGGGCGAACTACAATGAGCAGTACTTC. Its protein product is CASSEAGGANYNEQYF.

The chain joins TRBV7-9 to TRBJ2-7; D is ambiguous. Germline V CDR1 and CDR2: SEHNR, FQNEAQ (reference sequence). V dropped 1 base and J dropped 0 bases, with 10 bases sitting between them. The CDR3 consists of 15 residues. Here the CDR3 DNA reads TGTGCCAGCAGCTTAGTACAGATGAGCTCCTACGAGCAGTACTTC. It encodes CASSLVQMSSYEQYF.

This chain connects TRBV9 to TRBJ1-2; TRBD1 matches 10 bases. Germline V CDR1 and CDR2: SGDLS, YYNGEE. Germline trimming cut 0 bases from V and 6 bases from J; bases unmatched to any gene: 14. The CDR3 covers 18 residues. This chain's CDR3 is CASSVESRGTGVVNGYTF. DNA of the CDR3: TGTGCCAGCAGCGTAGAGTCCCGGGGGACAGGGGTTGTCAATGGCTACACCTTC.

This clonotype was detected a few times. The chain is built from TRBV7-2 and TRBJ1-1; D gene uncertain. This CDR3 is 13 amino acids long. The germline V gene encodes CDR1 SGHTA and CDR2 FQGNSA. Trimming stripped 1 base from V and 5 bases from J, with 8 bases between. The CDR3 protein is CASSLVEETEAFF. For the CDR3, the DNA is TGTGCCAGCAGCTTAGTTGAGGAGACTGAAGCTTTCTTT. The full variable domain, rest sourced from reference TRBV7-2 and TRBJ1-1, is GAGVSQSPSNKVTEKGKDVELRCDPISGHTALYWYRQSLGQGLEFLIYFQGNSAPDKSGLPSDRFSAERTGGSVSTLTIQRTQQEDSAVYLCASSLVEETEAFFGQGTRLTVV.

The rearrangement links TRBV18 to TRBJ1-5; 11 bases fit TRBD1. There are 19 residues in the CDR3. The germline gives CDR1 KGHSH, CDR2 LQKENI. V trimming: 4 bases; J trimming: 3 bases; junction bases outside the gene matches: 14. DNA of the CDR3: TGTGCCAGCTCACGCCCCGGGACAGGGGGAATAGTGTCCAATCAGCCCCAGCATTTT. Translation gives CASSRPGTGGIVSNQPQHF. The full variable domain, rest sourced from reference TRBV18 and TRBJ1-5, is NAGVMQNPRHLVRRRGQEARLRCSPMKGHSHVYWYRQLPEEGLKFMVYLQKENIIDESGMPKERFSAEFPKEGPSILRIQQVVRGDSAAYFCASSRPGTGGIVSNQPQHFGDGTRLSIL.

The sample holds one count of this clonotype. The CDR3 spells CATSGPGLAGGGTSTDTQYF. For the CDR3, the DNA is TGTGCCACCAGCGGCCCGGGACTAGCGGGAGGGGGGACATCCACAGATACGCAGTATTTT. This chain connects TRBV24-1 to TRBJ2-3; TRBD2 aligns across 16 bases. Germline CDR1 reads KGHDR; CDR2 reads SFDVKD. The junction had 14 bases not matched to a gene; V was cut back by 7 bases and J by 2 bases. CDR3 length: 20 amino acids.

This chain links TRBV11-2 with TRBJ2-3; 10 bases fit TRBD2. V lost 6 bases, J lost 6 bases, and 9 bases stayed unmatched. The CDR3 totals 15 residues. Germline V gene data show CDR1 as SGHAT and CDR2 as FQNNGV. The CDR3 here is CASSRLAGVDDTQYF. CDR3 DNA sequence: TGTGCCAGCAGTCGCCTAGCGGGAGTCGACGATACGCAGTATTTT.

The V and J genes are TRBV28 and TRBJ2-7; 8 bases are shared with TRBD1. V lost 3 bases and J lost 7; bases outside the gene matches: 11. Looked up from germline, CDR1 is MDHEN and CDR2 is SYDVKM. CDR3 size: 15 residues. CDR3 nucleotides: TGTGCCAGCAGTTTGGGCAGGGGGCTAATAAGAGAGCAGTACTTC. This encodes CASSLGRGLIREQYF.

The chain combines TRBV20-1 with TRBJ1-2; the D gene is possibly TRBD1 (6 bases). Per germline, CDR1 DFQATT and CDR2 SNEGSKA (reference sequence). V lost 3 bases to trimming and J lost 1 base, with 18 bases between them. The length of the CDR3 is 16 residues. As DNA, the CDR3 is TGCAGTGCTAGCTCTTCCGTGGGACACTATAACTATGGCTACACCTTC. It yields the protein CSASSSVGHYNYGYTF.

A word on this clonotype: A read error may explain this, as a much larger clone is one base away. This chain joins TRBV29-1 and TRBJ2-5, with a tentative D call TRBD2 (6 bases). The CDR3 contains 14 residues. V gave up 3 bases and J gave up 5 bases, with 16 bases separating them. Germline lookup yields CDR1 SQVTM and CDR2 ANQGSEA. The CDR3: CSVDEAGTGETQYF. As DNA, the CDR3 is TGCAGCGTTGATGAGGCGGGAACGGGGGAGACCCAGTACTTC.

As to this clonotype: A much larger clone sits a single nucleotide away, making a read error possible. The chain is built from TRBV20-1 and TRBJ1-6, with D maybe TRBD1 (5 bases). The germline V and J ends were trimmed by 1 base and 5 bases, with 12 bases remaining between them. The CDR3 sequence is 15 residues long. From germline, CDR1 is DFQATT and CDR2 SNEGSKA (reference sequence). CDR3 sequence (DNA): TGCAGTGCTAGAGGTTACGGGGGGAATAATTCACCCCTCCACTTT. Its protein product is CSARGYGGNNSPLHF.

The chain employs TRBV11-2 and TRBJ2-7; possible D gene TRBD2, 6 bases. The CDR3 contains 14 residues. In germline, CDR1 is SGHAT, CDR2 FQNNGV. Deletions cut 9 bases from V and 10 bases from J, with 25 bases between. This CDR3 is CASNLNGGEGAQYF. CDR3 nucleotides: TGTGCCAGTAACCTCAACGGAGGGGAAGGAGCCCAGTACTTC.

This clonotype was detected many times. This sequence joins TRBV7-9 and TRBJ2-3; D not resolved. The V gene's germline CDR1 is SEHNR and CDR2 FQNEAQ (reference sequence). The CDR3 is 13 amino acids. Trimming removed 2 bases from V and 2 bases from J, with 5 bases in between. Written as DNA, the CDR3 is TGTGCCAGCAGCTTACTACCCACAGATACGCAGTATTTT. It is translated as CASSLLPTDTQYF.

This chain's CDR3 is CASSGGQGAGETQYF. Here the CDR3 DNA reads TGTGCCAGCAGCGGGGGACAGGGGGCTGGCGAGACCCAGTACTTC. The J gene is TRBJ2-5, the V gene TRBV9; 12 nucleotides agree with TRBD1. This CDR3 is 15 amino acids long. The germline V gene encodes CDR1 SGDLS and CDR2 YYNGEE. The J segment lost 5 bases and the V segment lost 3 bases, leaving 5 bases of the junction unmatched.

In this sample, this clonotype turned up once. The J gene is TRBJ1-2, the V gene TRBV10-3; D unresolved. This CDR3 region has 14 residues. Germline V lookup: CDR1 ENHRY, CDR2 SYGVKD. Trimming removed 2 bases at V and 7 bases at J, with 14 bases between. The CDR3 coding sequence is TGTGCCATCAGTGAGAAAGGGCAGGATTTTGGCTACACCTTC. Residues: CAISEKGQDFGYTF.

A remark on this clonotype: A read error may account for a junction end that differs from germline. The rearrangement links TRBV12-3 or TRBV12-4 to TRBJ2-7; TRBD2 matches 10 bases. This CDR3 is built from 16 residues. The CDR3 bases are TGTACCAGCAGTTTTGCTAGCGGGGGATCACCCTACGAGCAGTACTTC. This gives the protein CTSSFASGGSPYEQYF.

DNA for the CDR3: TGTGCCAGCAGTTACGGGGAGGGTACGCAGTATTTT. This sequence encodes CASSYGEGTQYF. The chain has TRBV6-5 and TRBJ2-3; 7 positions agree with TRBD2. The CDR3 consists of 12 residues. J was trimmed by 8 bases and V by 2 bases; bases with no gene match: 1. Germline CDR1 MNHEY, CDR2 SVGAGI.